This record concerns one T cell receptor (beta chain) sequence. Its antigen remains undetermined. Nothing much larger sits one base from this clone, and base qualities are not available. Collaborating institutions collected whole blood in K2EDTA tubes following their own protocols. For TCRbeta analysis, collaborator samples were shipped as frozen whole blood, as isolated PBMCs, or as DNA extracted from either sample type. The entry originates in a study of blood T cell repertoires in COVID-19 (dated by TCRdb to 2019 to 2021). In the study overall: Collaborator samples came from the United States, Italy and Spain and covered acute and convalescent phases of COVID-19. Where HLA class I and class II types were available, the types were taken from metadata supplied by the sample provider, not from assay-based typing. Sample metadata almost always included a de-identified subject ID, COVID-19 status, age in years and sex. Samples came from the ongoing ImmuneRACE study (first 160 participants) plus 1,254 subjects from 6 global collaborators. The repertoires were released in a freely available public database intended as a resource for research on the immune response to SARS-CoV-2. The material from the prospective study consisted of cDNA or gDNA derived from T cells, B-cell-depleted T cells, or PBMCs. The dataset comprised deeply sampled blood TCRbeta repertoires from subjects exposed to, actively infected with, or recovered from COVID-19. Here is what the overall study found, with its caveats: The quantity of clinical and demographic metadata differed by source and by participant and was supplied without curation.

The immunoSEQ Assay, a bias-controlled multiplex PCR, was used to amplify TCRbeta CDR3 regions from genomic DNA. Processing in the source paper ran as follows. Nucleated cell counts per sample were estimated from amplification of reference gene primers within the assay. Sequence reads were collapsed and filtered to measure the absolute abundance of every unique TCRbeta CDR3 rearrangement. For each sample, productive Simpson clonality was calculated as the square root of Simpson's diversity index over productive rearrangements. TCRdb's version of the immuneACCESS table is confined to in-frame rearrangements and falls short of the full clone set. An unresolved V gene accounts for under half of the shortfall where checked; the remainder is of unknown origin. The V and J calls and clone size are taken from that table; D and trimming were inferred from the DNA. This sample gives about 150,000 clones in total; 65% to 90% of them show up just once. The ten largest clones capture around 3.5% of the sample.

Unmatched junction bases come to 11, with V trimmed by 0 bases and J by 7 bases. Its CDR3 holds 17 amino acids, cysteine through phenylalanine. Only the CDR3 DNA is retained, 51 bases long and in frame from the first base. Looking up the germline V gene yields CDR1 MGHRA and CDR2 YSYEKL. Material for sequencing was peripheral blood. Recombination joined TRBV4-1 with TRBJ1-2; 10 bases in the middle match TRBD1. The TCR comes from a man between 65 and 85 years old with acute or convalescent COVID-19. CDR3 sequence: CASSQDLRDRGRGGYTF. The bases read TGCGCCAGCAGCCAAGATTTAAGGGACAGGGGACGTGGTGGCTACACCTTC.